This T cell receptor beta chain was found in a study of quantifying T cell responses using KT2 cells. On the study more broadly: TCR alpha and beta constant-region primers primed reverse transcription of RNA.

Known numbers of the T cell clone KT2 were added to PBMC. KT2 cells were mixed with fixed PBMC numbers at varying ratios. A single-stranded UMI oligo with SP2 sequence was ligated to cDNA 3' ends. First-round PCR used three to five cycles and beta primers RC1.1 and RC1.2 covering TRBC1 and TRBC2. Separate processing of TCR alpha and beta chains began at the second PCR. TCRdb analysed the UMI-ligation and nested PCR reads with MiXCR anew, one entry per CDR3 protein. The table lists around 50,000 distinct CDR3 sequences, roughly 11% of them singletons. This clonotype was seen a few times. The sample consisted of PBMCs spiked with cells of the T cell clone KT2. The source is a human donor.

CDR3 sequence (DNA): TGTGCCAGCAGTTTATCGGGGGGGCTCGAGCAGTACTTC. The encoded protein is CASSLSGGLEQYF. This rearrangement joins TRBV12-3 or TRBV12-4 to TRBJ2-7, with 8 positions matching TRBD2. The length of the CDR3 is 13 residues. Unmatched junction bases numbered 3, after V lost 2 bases and J lost 6 bases.